Listed here are 30 T cell receptor beta chains from one sample, sequenced in a study of prognosis after radiotherapy for stage I lung cancer. Amplification of TCR beta CDR3 from genomic DNA used two-round multiplex PCR. Specific primers for each TRBV and TRBJ gene were what first-round PCR used. TCRdb passed the multiplex PCR reads through MiXCR, listing each CDR3 protein once. The profile shows tens of thousands of distinct CDR3 sequences, around 31% of them singletons. Sequencing was performed on PBMCs, taken before or after stereotactic body radiation therapy (not recorded which). The receptors come from a donor aged 50 or older with non-small cell lung cancer.

This clonotype was recorded at least ten times. The V gene is TRBV6-1, the J gene TRBJ1-3; perhaps TRBD1 as D (5 bases). Germline-derived CDR1 and CDR2 are MNHNS and SASEGT. This CDR3 has 13 amino acids. The germline V and J ends were trimmed by 7 bases and 6 bases, with 13 bases remaining between them. CDR3 loop: CASTLIGENTIYF. CDR3 coding DNA: TGTGCCAGCACCCTTATAGGGGAAAACACCATATATTTT.

The V call is TRBV24-1, the J call TRBJ2-7; no reliable D call. Germline assignment: CDR1 KGHDR and CDR2 SFDVKD. Between the trimmed V and J ends, which lost 3 bases and 3 bases, there was a span of 8 bases. The CDR3 runs 13 residues. The chain's CDR3 is CATSDTPFYEQYF. The CDR3 bases are TGTGCCACCAGTGATACCCCCTTCTACGAGCAGTACTTC.

This sequence joins TRBV7-2 and TRBJ1-2; tentative D call: TRBD1 (6 bases). The length of the CDR3 is 15 residues. The germline V gene encodes CDR1 SGHTA and CDR2 FQGNSA. V lost 4 bases to trimming and J lost 7 bases, with 19 bases between them. CDR3 in amino acids: CASSSSPDRSGGYTF. The CDR3 DNA reads as TGTGCCAGCAGCTCCTCTCCCGACAGGTCCGGTGGCTACACCTTC.

This clonotype was detected ten times or more. This rearrangement joins TRBV12-3 or TRBV12-4 to TRBJ2-7; 8 bases align to TRBD2. CDR3 length equals 14 residues. With V trimmed by 3 bases and J by 2 bases, 3 bases remained unmatched. CDR3 residues: CASSFGGGTYEQYF. The CDR3 nucleotides read TGTGCCAGCAGTTTCGGGGGGGGGACCTACGAGCAGTACTTC.

The sample holds many counts of this clonotype. The chain links TRBV5-4 to TRBJ2-2; TRBD1 matches at 8 bases. Germline lookup yields CDR1 SGHNT and CDR2 YYREEE (reference sequence). This CDR3 spans 16 amino acids. Losses at the gene ends were 2 bases for V and 7 bases for J; bases not matched to a gene: 10. The CDR3 loop reads CASSFPGGESLGELFF. The CDR3 nucleotides read TGTGCCAGCAGCTTCCCAGGGGGCGAGAGCCTCGGGGAGCTGTTTTTT.

This clonotype was observed many times. J is TRBJ2-4 and V is TRBV11-2; D is unclear. The CDR3 has 14 amino acids. Per the germline V gene, CDR1 is SGHAT and CDR2 is FQNNGV. Trimming took 4 bases from V and 0 from J, leaving 7 bases between them. CDR3 nucleotides: TGTGCCAGCAGCTCACTACTAGCCAAAAACATTCAGTACTTC. Protein product: CASSSLLAKNIQYF.

Details on this clonotype: A far bigger clonotype differs at one base, so this is likely a read error. CDR3 nucleotides: TGTGCCAGCAGTTTACGGGTCCATTTCTACAATGAGCAGTTCTTC. Its translation is CASSLRVHFYNEQFF. The V and J genes are TRBV6-4 and TRBJ2-1; D is unclear. V dropped 5 bases and J dropped 3 bases, with 14 bases sitting between them. CDR3 length: 15 amino acids. The germline CDR1 and CDR2 sequences are MRHNA and SNTAGT.

There are many counts of this clonotype. The J gene is TRBJ2-5, the V gene TRBV7-9, with D uncertain. Per the germline V gene, CDR1 is SEHNR and CDR2 is FQNEAQ (reference sequence). This CDR3 spans 13 amino acids. V shed 0 bases and J shed 4 bases, with 6 bases lying between them. CDR3 bases: TGTGCCAGCAGCTTAGCGATGGTAGAGACCCAGTACTTC. Its translation is CASSLAMVETQYF.

This clonotype was detected ten times or more. This rearrangement joins TRBV20-1 to TRBJ2-7; D is uncertain. The V end lost 2 bases, the J end lost 3 bases, and 11 bases lay between the germline ends. CDR3 length: 13 amino acids. The germline V gene has CDR1 DFQATT and CDR2 SNEGSKA (reference sequence). Written as DNA, the CDR3 is TGCAGTGCTAGAAATAATCCGGTCTACGAGCAGTACTTC. Protein: CSARNNPVYEQYF.

This clonotype was found many times. The V gene is TRBV11-2, the J gene TRBJ2-7; 9 bases line up with TRBD1. The ends lost 2 bases at V and 3 bases at J; junction bases unmatched: 11. Per the germline V gene, CDR1 is SGHAT and CDR2 is FQNNGV. The CDR3 consists of 17 residues. The CDR3 here is CASSLKSLGQGIYEQYF. CDR3 nucleotides: TGTGCCAGCAGCTTAAAATCATTGGGACAGGGAATCTACGAGCAGTACTTC.

In this sample, this clonotype turned up many times. The V call is TRBV7-3, the J call TRBJ2-7; tentatively, D is TRBD1 or TRBD2 (5 bases each). The ends were cut back, 5 bases at V and 1 base at J, with 18 bases in the middle. The CDR3 extends over 16 amino acids. Germline assignment: CDR1 SGHTA and CDR2 FQGTGA. The CDR3 bases are TGTGCCAGCAGCCAAGGACCGGGGCCAAGGTCCTACGAGCAGTACTTC. The encoded protein is CASSQGPGPRSYEQYF.

This clonotype was seen at least ten times. V is TRBV18 and J is TRBJ2-2; either TRBD1 or TRBD2 may fit D (5 bases each). The germline V gene has CDR1 KGHSH and CDR2 LQKENI. The ends were cut back, 3 bases at V and 5 bases at J, with 10 bases in the middle. This CDR3 has 14 amino acids. CDR3 loop: CASSPLGETGELFF. The CDR3 DNA follows: TGTGCCAGCTCACCCCTGGGGGAGACCGGGGAGCTGTTTTTT.

In its sample, this clonotype was seen many times. The chain combines TRBV10-3 with TRBJ1-6; D uncertain. This CDR3 is built from 13 residues. V lost 4 bases, J lost 7 bases, and 8 bases lay in between. From germline, CDR1 is ENHRY and CDR2 SYGVKD. CDR3 nucleotide sequence: TGTGCCATCAGTGGGGCGGGGAATTCACCCCTCCACTTT. It is translated as CAISGAGNSPLHF.

The chain couples TRBV5-4 to TRBJ2-1, with 12 bases that match TRBD2. The CDR3 loop spans 15 amino acids. After removal of 0 bases from V and 11 bases from J, the junction contained 6 bases not matched to a gene. Germline CDR1 reads SGHNT; CDR2 reads YYREEE (reference sequence). CDR3 bases: TGTGCCAGCAGCTTGGCTAGCGGGGGGGGCAGTAAGCAGTTCTTC. Its protein product is CASSLASGGGSKQFF.

In its sample, this clonotype was seen many times. The chain combines TRBV19 with TRBJ2-1; TRBD1 aligns across 8 bases. Germline lookup yields CDR1 LNHDA and CDR2 SQIVND (reference sequence). The CDR3 is 15 amino acids. J lost 6 bases, V lost 3 bases, and 7 bases had no gene match. In nucleotides, the CDR3 is TGTGCCAGTAGTATTTTCGGACAGGGCGGCAATGAGCAGTTCTTC. Amino acid sequence: CASSIFGQGGNEQFF.

This clonotype was detected ten times or more. The chain recombines TRBV6-2 or TRBV6-3 with TRBJ1-1; unclear D gene. Trimming pared 0 bases from V and 2 bases from J, leaving 4 bases between. CDR1 MNHEY and CDR2 SVGEGT come from the germline V gene. CDR3 length: 13 amino acids. The CDR3 loop reads CASSYSRNTEAFF. In DNA form, the CDR3 reads TGTGCCAGCAGTTACTCGAGAAACACTGAAGCTTTCTTT.

This clonotype turned up a few times. One base separates it from a far larger clone, so it is likely a read error. The chain joins TRBV6-2 or TRBV6-3 to TRBJ2-3; weak D call: TRBD2 (6 bases). CDR3 length: 12 amino acids. Looked up from germline, CDR1 is MNHEY and CDR2 is SVGEGT. The CDR3 bases are TGTGTCAGCAGTTACCGGGGGGATACGCAGTATTTT. This sequence encodes CVSSYRGDTQYF.

The rearrangement links TRBV5-1 to TRBJ2-1; D ambiguous. Trimming took 6 bases from V and 0 from J, leaving 13 bases between them. The length of the CDR3 is 15 residues. Germline CDR1 SGHRS, CDR2 YFSETQ. This CDR3 reads CASTLDTNSYNEQFF. The CDR3 nucleotides are TGCGCCAGCACCCTCGACACCAACTCCTACAATGAGCAGTTCTTC.

In this sample, this clonotype turned up many times. The CDR3 reads CASSLDGVDTEAFF. CDR3 DNA: TGTGCCAGCAGCTTAGATGGGGTGGACACTGAAGCTTTCTTT. V is TRBV11-2 and J is TRBJ1-1; no clear D gene. The CDR3 runs to 14 residues. In germline, CDR1 is SGHAT, CDR2 FQNNGV. V lost 0 bases to trimming and J lost 3 bases, with 8 bases between them.

Comments on this clonotype: A far larger clone is off by one base, so a read error is likely. Because the CDR3 is missing its conserved closing phenylalanine or tryptophan, this is likely a read error. This chain joins TRBV6-4 and TRBJ1-2, with TRBD1 matching 10 bases. The V segment lost 6 bases and the J segment 2 bases; nucleotides outside the gene matches: 9. Germline loops: CDR1 MRHNA, CDR2 SNTAGT. This CDR3 has 16 amino acids. This CDR3 reads CASSSGTGALNYGYTS. DNA for the CDR3: TGTGCCAGCAGCTCCGGGACAGGGGCACTCAACTATGGCTACACCTCC.

This clonotype counts as medium-sized. The rearrangement links TRBV5-1 to TRBJ1-2; D unresolved. Trimming removed 0 bases at V and 8 bases at J, with 14 bases between. Germline V gives CDR1 SGHRS, CDR2 YFSETQ. The CDR3 covers 14 residues. As DNA, the CDR3 is TGCGCCAGCAGCTTGGACCTGGCAATGGGCGGCTACACCTTC. This encodes CASSLDLAMGGYTF.

On this clonotype: This CDR3 is missing its conserved last phenylalanine or tryptophan, likely due to a read error. The chain recombines TRBV20-1 with TRBJ2-7, with D uncertain. Germline V lookup: CDR1 DFQATT, CDR2 SNEGSKA (reference sequence). The CDR3 runs 14 residues. V lost 6 bases to trimming and J lost 3 bases, with 18 bases between them. This CDR3 is CSAKPAISFYEQYL. CDR3 in DNA: TGCAGTGCAAAGCCAGCCATCAGCTTCTACGAGCAGTACTTG.

This clonotype was found many times. The chain employs TRBV5-8 and TRBJ2-1, with 13 nucleotides matching TRBD2. Germline V gene lookup returns CDR1 SGHTS and CDR2 YDEGEE. The CDR3 is 19 residues long. Germline trimming cut 5 bases from V and 8 bases from J; bases unmatched to any gene: 19. The CDR3 loop reads CASSSPRIRRTSGGDEQFF. CDR3 DNA sequence: TGTGCCAGCAGTTCTCCACGCATAAGACGGACTAGCGGGGGCGATGAGCAGTTCTTC.

Notes on this clonotype: One end of the junction is discordant with germline, which a read error may explain. V gene TRBV27 combines with J gene TRBJ1-6; D gene ambiguous. The germline V gene has CDR1 MNHEY and CDR2 SMNVEV (reference sequence). This CDR3 has 15 residues. CDR3 nucleotide sequence: TGTGCCAGCAGTTTTATGGCGGAGGTTCGGTCACCCCTCTACTTT. This encodes CASSFMAEVRSPLYF.

On this clonotype itself: A far bigger clonotype differs at one base, so this is likely a read error. This sequence joins TRBV6-8 and TRBJ2-2; tentative D call: TRBD2 (6 bases). This CDR3 spans 17 amino acids. V was clipped by 6 bases and J by 6 bases, with 23 bases between them. Per the germline V gene, CDR1 is MNHGY and CDR2 is SAAAGT. The CDR3 coding sequence is TGTGCCAGCAGCCTTGAATATGGGGGGATCGTCCCCGGGGAGCTGTTTTTT. Translation gives CASSLEYGGIVPGELFF.

In this sample, this clonotype turned up many times. The rearrangement links TRBV7-9 to TRBJ2-3, with 7 bases fitting TRBD2. V lost 5 bases, J lost 6 bases, and 8 bases stayed unmatched. This CDR3 is built from 14 residues. The germline CDR1 and CDR2 sequences are SEHNR and FQNEAQ (reference sequence). The CDR3 sequence is CASSQDWEGDTQYF. The CDR3 nucleotides read TGTGCCAGCAGCCAAGACTGGGAGGGGGATACGCAGTATTTT.

This clonotype was found many times. The V call is TRBV12-3 or TRBV12-4, the J call TRBJ1-6; no clear D. The CDR3 is made up of 15 amino acids. Trimming left V 7 bases short and J 5 bases short, with 15 bases between. For the CDR3, the DNA is TGTGCCAGCACCAACGGTAACCCGAATAATTCACCCCTCCACTTT. Translating it yields CASTNGNPNNSPLHF.

This clonotype was seen more than once but under ten times. It may be a read error: a sequence one base away is much more abundant. The chain carries TRBV6-1 and TRBJ1-2; D unresolved. Germline V CDR1 and CDR2: MNHNS, SASEGT. CDR3 length equals 10 residues. CDR3 amino acids: CASTHYGCTF. For the CDR3, the DNA is TGTGCCAGCACCCATTATGGCTGCACCTTC.

This clonotype was seen repeatedly, ten times or more. The chain recombines TRBV11-2 with TRBJ1-2; 11 bases agree with TRBD1. Germline V gene data show CDR1 as SGHAT and CDR2 as FQNNGV. Losses at the gene ends were 6 bases for V and 7 bases for J; bases not matched to a gene: 4. CDR3 length: 13 amino acids. CDR3 in amino acids: CASRGQGVSGYTF. CDR3 nucleotide sequence: TGTGCCAGCAGGGGACAGGGGGTTAGTGGCTACACCTTC.

This clonotype turned up a few times. A much larger clone differs from this one at a single base, so this may be a read error. This sequence joins TRBV10-3 and TRBJ1-5; 9 nucleotides match TRBD1. V shed 10 bases and J 7 bases; nucleotides not matched to a gene: 8. Germline V gene data show CDR1 as ENHRY and CDR2 as SYGVKD. This CDR3 comprises 13 residues. This chain's CDR3 is CATRGQGRQPQHF. In nucleotides, the CDR3 is TGTGCCACCCGGGGACAGGGAAGACAGCCCCAGCATTTT.